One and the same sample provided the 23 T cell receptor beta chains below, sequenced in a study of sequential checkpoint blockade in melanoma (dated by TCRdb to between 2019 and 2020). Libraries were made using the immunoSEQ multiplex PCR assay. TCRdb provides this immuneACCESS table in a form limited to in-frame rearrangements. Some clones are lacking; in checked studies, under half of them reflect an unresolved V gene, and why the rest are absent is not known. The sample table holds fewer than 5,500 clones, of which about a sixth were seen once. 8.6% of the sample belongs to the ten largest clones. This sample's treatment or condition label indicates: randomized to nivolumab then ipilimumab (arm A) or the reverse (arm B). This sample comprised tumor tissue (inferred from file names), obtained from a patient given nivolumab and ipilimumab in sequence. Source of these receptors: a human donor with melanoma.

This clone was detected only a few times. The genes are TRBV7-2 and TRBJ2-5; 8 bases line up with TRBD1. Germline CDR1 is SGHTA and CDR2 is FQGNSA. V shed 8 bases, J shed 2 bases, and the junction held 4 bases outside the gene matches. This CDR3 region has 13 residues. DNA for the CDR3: TGTGCCAGCGGGAACAGGGGGCAAGAGACCCAGTACTTC. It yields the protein CASGNRGQETQYF.

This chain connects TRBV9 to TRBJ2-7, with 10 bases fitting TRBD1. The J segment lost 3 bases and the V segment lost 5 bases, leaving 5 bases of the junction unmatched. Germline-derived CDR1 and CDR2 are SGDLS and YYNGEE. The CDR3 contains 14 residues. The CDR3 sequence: CASRTGGGLYEQYF. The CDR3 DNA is TGTGCCAGCAGGACAGGGGGCGGGCTCTACGAGCAGTACTTC.

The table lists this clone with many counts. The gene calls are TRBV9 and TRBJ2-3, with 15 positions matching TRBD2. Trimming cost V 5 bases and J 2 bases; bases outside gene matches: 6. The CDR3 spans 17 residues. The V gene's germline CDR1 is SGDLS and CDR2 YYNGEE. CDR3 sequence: CASSAGLAGGTTDTQYF. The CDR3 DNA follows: TGTGCCAGCAGTGCCGGACTAGCGGGGGGGACCACAGATACGCAGTATTTT.

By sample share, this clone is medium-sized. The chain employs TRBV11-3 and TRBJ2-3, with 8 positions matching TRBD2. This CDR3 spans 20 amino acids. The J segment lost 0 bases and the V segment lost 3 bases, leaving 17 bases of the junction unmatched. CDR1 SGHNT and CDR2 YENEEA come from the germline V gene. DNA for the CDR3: TGTGCCAGCAGCTTGGTAGGACTAGCCCCTGACCTTGATAGCACAGATACGCAGTATTTT. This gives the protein CASSLVGLAPDLDSTDTQYF.

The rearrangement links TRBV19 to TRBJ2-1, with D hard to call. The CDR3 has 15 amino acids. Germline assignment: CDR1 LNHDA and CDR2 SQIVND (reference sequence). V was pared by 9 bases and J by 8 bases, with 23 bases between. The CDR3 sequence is CASEGPSSLSYEQFF. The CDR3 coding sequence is TGTGCCAGCGAAGGGCCCTCGTCCCTCTCCTATGAGCAGTTCTTC.

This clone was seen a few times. CDR3 protein: CASSVASGELFF. The CDR3 coding sequence is TGTGCCAGCAGCGTAGCCAGCGGGGAGCTGTTTTTT. The chain carries TRBV9 and TRBJ2-2; D is ambiguous. The ends were cut back, 0 bases at V and 7 bases at J, with 4 bases in the middle. This CDR3 is 12 amino acids long. Germline lookup yields CDR1 SGDLS and CDR2 YYNGEE.

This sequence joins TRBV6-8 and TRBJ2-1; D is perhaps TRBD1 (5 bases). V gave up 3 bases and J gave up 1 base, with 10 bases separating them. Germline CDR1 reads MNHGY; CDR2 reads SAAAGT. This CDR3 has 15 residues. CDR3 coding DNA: TGTGCCAGCAGTTATCAGGGTGGGTCCTACAATGAGCAGTTCTTC. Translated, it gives CASSYQGGSYNEQFF.

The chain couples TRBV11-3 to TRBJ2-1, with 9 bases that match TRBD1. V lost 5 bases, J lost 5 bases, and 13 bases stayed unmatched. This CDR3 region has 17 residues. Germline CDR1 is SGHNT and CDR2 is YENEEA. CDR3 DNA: TGTGCCAGCAGCCAGGGACAGGGTTTTAGGCCTGACAATGAGCAGTTCTTC. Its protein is CASSQGQGFRPDNEQFF.

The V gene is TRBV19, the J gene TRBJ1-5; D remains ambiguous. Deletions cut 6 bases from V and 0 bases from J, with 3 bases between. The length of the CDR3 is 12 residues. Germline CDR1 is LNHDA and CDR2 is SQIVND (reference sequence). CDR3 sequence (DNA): TGTGCCAGTAGGAGTAGCAATCAGCCCCAGCATTTT. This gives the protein CASRSSNQPQHF.

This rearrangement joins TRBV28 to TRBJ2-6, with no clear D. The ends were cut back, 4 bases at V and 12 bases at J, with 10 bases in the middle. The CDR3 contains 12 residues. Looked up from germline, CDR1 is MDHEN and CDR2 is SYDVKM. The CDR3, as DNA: TGTGCCAGCAGTTATGGACGGCGCGTCCTGACTTTC. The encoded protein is CASSYGRRVLTF.

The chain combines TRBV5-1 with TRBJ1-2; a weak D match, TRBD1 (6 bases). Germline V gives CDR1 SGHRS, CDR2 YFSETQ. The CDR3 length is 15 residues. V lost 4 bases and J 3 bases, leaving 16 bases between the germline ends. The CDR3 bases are TGCGCCAGCAGCCCGGGACAACGATGGGACTATGGCTACACCTTC. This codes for CASSPGQRWDYGYTF.

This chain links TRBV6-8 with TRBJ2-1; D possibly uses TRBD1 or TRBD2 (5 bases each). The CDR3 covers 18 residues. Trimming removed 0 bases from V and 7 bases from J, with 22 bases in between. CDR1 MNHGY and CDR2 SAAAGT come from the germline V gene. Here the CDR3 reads CASSYSYSGTEKLNEQFF. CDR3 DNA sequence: TGTGCCAGCAGTTACTCCTACTCCGGGACCGAAAAACTTAATGAGCAGTTCTTC.

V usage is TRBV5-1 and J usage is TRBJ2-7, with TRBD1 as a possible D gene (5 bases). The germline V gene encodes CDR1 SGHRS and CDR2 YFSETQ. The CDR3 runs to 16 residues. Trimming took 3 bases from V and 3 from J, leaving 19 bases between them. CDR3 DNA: TGCGCCAGCAGCTGGGCCGAGGCAGGGTTTGACTACGAGCAGTACTTC. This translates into CASSWAEAGFDYEQYF. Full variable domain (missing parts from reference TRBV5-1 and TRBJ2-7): KAGVTQTPRYLIKTRGQQVTLSCSPISGHRSVSWYQQTPGQGLQFLFEYFSETQRNKGNFPGRFSGRQFSNSRSEMNVSTLELGDSALYLCASSWAEAGFDYEQYFGPGTRLTVT.

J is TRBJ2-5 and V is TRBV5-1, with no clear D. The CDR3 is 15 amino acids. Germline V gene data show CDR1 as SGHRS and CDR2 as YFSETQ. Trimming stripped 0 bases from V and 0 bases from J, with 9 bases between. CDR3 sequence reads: CASSLGSGDQETQYF. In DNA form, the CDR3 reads TGCGCCAGCAGCTTGGGCTCTGGGGACCAAGAGACCCAGTACTTC.

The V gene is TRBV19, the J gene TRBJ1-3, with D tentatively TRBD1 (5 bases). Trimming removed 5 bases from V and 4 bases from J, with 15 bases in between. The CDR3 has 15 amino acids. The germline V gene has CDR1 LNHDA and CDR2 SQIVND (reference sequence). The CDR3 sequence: CASSLWTPEGNTIYF. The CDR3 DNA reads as TGTGCCAGTAGTCTATGGACACCTGAAGGAAACACCATATATTTT.

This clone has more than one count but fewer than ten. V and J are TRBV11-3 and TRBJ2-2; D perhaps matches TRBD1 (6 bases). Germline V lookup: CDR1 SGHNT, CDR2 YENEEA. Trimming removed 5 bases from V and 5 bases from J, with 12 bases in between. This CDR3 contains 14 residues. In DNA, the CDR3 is TGTGCCAGCAGCGGGCAGGGGAAGACCGGGGAGCTGTTTTTT. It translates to CASSGQGKTGELFF.

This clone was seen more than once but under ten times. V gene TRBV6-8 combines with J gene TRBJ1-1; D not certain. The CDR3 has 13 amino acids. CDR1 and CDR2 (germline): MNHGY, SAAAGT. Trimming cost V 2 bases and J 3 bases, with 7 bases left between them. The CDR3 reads CASSYEGYTEAFF. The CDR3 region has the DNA TGTGCCAGCAGTTACGAGGGCTACACTGAAGCTTTCTTT.

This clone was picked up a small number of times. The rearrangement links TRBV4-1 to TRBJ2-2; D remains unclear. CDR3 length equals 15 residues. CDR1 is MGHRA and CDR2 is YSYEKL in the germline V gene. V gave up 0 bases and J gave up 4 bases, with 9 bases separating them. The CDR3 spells CASSQETRGTGELFF. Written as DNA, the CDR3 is TGCGCCAGCAGCCAAGAAACCCGAGGCACCGGGGAGCTGTTTTTT.

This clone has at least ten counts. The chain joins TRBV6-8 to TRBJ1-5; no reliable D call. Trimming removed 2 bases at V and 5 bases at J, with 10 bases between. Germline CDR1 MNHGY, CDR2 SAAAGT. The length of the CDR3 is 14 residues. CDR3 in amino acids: CASSYAWSDQPQHF. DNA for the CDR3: TGTGCCAGCAGTTACGCGTGGTCCGATCAGCCCCAGCATTTT.

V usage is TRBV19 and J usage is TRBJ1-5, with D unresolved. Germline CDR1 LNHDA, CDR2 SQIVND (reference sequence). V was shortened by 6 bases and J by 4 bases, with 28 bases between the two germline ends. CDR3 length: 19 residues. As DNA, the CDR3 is TGTGCCAGTAGCCACCCACAGACCTTGGACGGTCGAGTGAATCAGCCCCAGCATTTT. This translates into CASSHPQTLDGRVNQPQHF.

CDR3 sequence: CASSYGGWRDRPYNEQFF. Here the CDR3 DNA reads TGTGCCAGCAGTTACGGAGGGTGGCGGGACAGACCTTACAATGAGCAGTTCTTC. V is TRBV6-8 and J is TRBJ2-1, with D maybe TRBD1 (7 bases). Trimming removed 2 bases from V and 4 bases from J, with 21 bases in between. Germline CDR1 and CDR2: MNHGY and SAAAGT. CDR3 length: 18 amino acids.

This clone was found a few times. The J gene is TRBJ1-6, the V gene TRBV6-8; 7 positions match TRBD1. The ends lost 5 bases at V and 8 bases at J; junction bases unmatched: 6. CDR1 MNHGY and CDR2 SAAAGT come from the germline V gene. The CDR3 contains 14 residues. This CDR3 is CASSGGGDYSPLHF. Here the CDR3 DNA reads TGTGCCAGCAGTGGAGGGGGCGATTATTCACCCCTCCACTTT.

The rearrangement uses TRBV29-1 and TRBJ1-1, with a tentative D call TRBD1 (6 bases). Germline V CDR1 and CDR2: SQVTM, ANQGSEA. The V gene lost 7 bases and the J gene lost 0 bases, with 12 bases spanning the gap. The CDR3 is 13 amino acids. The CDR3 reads CSAQGQMNTEAFF. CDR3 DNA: TGCAGCGCCCAAGGACAGATGAACACTGAAGCTTTCTTT. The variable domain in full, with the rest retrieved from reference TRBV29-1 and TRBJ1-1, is SAVISQKPSRDICQRGTSLTIQCQVDSQVTMMFWYRQQPGQSLTLIATANQGSEATYESGFVIDKFPISRPNLTFSTLTVSNMSPEDSSIYLCSAQGQMNTEAFFGQGTRLTVV.